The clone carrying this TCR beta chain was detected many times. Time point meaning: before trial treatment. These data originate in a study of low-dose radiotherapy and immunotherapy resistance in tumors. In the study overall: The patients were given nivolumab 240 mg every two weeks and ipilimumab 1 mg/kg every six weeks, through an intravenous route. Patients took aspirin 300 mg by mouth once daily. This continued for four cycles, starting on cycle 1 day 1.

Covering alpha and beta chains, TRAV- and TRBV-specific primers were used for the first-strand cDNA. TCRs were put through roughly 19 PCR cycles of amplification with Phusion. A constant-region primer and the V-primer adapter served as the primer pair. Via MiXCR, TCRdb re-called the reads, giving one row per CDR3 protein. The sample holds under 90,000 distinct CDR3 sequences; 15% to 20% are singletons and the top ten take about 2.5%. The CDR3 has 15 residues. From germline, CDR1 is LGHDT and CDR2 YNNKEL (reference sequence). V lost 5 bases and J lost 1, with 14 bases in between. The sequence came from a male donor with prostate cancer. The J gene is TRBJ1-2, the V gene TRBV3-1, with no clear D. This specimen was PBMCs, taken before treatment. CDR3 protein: CASSSRGRDNYGYTF. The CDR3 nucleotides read TGTGCCAGCAGCTCCCGGGGTCGGGATAACTATGGCTACACCTTC.